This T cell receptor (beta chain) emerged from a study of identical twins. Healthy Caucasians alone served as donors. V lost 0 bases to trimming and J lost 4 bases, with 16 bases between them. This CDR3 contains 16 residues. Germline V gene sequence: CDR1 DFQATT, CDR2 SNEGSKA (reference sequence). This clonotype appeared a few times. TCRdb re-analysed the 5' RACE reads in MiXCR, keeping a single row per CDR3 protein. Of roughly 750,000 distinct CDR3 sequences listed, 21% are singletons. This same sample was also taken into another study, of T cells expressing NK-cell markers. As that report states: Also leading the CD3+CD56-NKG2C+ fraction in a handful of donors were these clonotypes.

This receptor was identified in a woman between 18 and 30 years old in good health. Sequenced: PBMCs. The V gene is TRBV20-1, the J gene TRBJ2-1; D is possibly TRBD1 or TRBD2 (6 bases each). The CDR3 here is CSARDYLGGTYNEQFF. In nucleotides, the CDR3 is TGCAGTGCTAGAGATTACCTAGGGGGGACGTACAATGAGCAGTTCTTC.